This TCR beta chain was sequenced during a study of human T cells and chemical hapten exposure. In the study overall: Patients had diphenylcyclopropenone applied to the scalp weekly throughout the roughly 22-week study.

Study-level results: While controls formed fewer of them, expanded TCRs formed significantly more large CDR3 similarity clusters.

There are 17 residues in the CDR3. V lost 1 base to trimming and J lost 3 bases; unmatched junction nucleotides: 4. Germline CDR1 is SGHTA and CDR2 is FQGNSA. Comment on this clonotype: Its antigen remains unidentified.

Regarding time point: patch test 2, 6 weeks after DPC sensitization. Regarding treatment: therapeutic diphenylcyclopropenone sensitization with weekly scalp DPC. TCRdb itself ran the RACE reads through MiXCR, one entry per CDR3 protein. Of tens of thousands of distinct CDR3 sequences listed, 10% to 13% are singletons. The source of this sequence is a woman between 45 and 60 years old with alopecia areata. Some clones in this sample may be carry-over from other donors' samples. The specimen comprised whole blood, sampled in connection with sensitization to the hapten diphenylcyclopropenone (DPC). This chain joins TRBV7-2 and TRBJ2-3, with TRBD2 matching 13 bases. The CDR3 is CASSLGRLAGGTDTQYF. In DNA, the CDR3 is TGTGCCAGCAGCTTAGGGAGACTAGCGGGAGGTACAGATACGCAGTATTTT.